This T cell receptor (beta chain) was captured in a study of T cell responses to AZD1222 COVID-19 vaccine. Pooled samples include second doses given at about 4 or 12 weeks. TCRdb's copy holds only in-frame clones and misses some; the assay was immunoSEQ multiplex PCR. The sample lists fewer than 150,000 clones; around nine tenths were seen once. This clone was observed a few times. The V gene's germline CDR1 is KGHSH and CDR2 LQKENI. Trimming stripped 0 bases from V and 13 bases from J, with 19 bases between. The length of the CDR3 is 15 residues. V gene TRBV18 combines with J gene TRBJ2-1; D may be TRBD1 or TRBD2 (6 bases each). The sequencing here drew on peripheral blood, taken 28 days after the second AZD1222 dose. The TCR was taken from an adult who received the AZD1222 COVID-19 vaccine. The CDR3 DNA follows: TGTGCCAGCTCACCACCGCTGGGGGGCACGGCTATCCAGTTCTTC. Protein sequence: CASSPPLGGTAIQFF.